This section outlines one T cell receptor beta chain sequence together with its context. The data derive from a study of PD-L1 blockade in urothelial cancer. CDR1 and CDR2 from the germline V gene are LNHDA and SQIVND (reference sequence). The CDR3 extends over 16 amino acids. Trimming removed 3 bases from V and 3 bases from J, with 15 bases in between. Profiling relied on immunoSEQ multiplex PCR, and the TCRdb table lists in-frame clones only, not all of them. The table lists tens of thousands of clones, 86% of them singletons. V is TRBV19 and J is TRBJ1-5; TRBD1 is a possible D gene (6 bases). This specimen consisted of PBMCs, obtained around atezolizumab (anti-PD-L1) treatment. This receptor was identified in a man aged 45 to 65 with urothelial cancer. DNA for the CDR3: TGTGCCAGTAGTATGACAGGTTTCCCCCTCAATCAGCCCCAGCATTTT. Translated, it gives CASSMTGFPLNQPQHF.